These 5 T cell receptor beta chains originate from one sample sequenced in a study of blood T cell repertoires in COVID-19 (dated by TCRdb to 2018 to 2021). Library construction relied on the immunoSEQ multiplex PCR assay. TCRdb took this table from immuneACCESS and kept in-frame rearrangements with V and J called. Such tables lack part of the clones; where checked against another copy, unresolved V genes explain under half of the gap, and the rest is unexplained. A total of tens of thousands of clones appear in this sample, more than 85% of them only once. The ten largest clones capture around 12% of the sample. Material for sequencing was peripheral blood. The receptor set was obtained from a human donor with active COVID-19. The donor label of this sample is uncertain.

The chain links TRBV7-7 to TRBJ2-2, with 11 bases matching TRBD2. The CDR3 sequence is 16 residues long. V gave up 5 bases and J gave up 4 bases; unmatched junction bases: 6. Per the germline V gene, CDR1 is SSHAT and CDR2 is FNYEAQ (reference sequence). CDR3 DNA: TGTGCCAGCAGCCAGAGCGGACTAGCGGGCACCGGGGAGCTGTTTTTT. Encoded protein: CASSQSGLAGTGELFF.

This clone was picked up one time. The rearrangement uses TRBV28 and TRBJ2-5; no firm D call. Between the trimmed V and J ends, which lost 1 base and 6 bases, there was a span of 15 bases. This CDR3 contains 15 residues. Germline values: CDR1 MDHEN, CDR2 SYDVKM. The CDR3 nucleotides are TGTGCCAGCAGTTTATCATCACAGCCCAAGAAGACCCAGTACTTC. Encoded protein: CASSLSSQPKKTQYF.

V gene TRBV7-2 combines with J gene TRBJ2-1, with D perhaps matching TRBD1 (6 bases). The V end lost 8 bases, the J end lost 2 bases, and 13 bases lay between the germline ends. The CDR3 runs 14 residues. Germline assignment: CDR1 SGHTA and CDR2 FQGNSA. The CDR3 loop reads CASCRDKTYNEQFF. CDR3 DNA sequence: TGTGCCAGCTGCCGGGACAAGACCTACAATGAGCAGTTCTTC.

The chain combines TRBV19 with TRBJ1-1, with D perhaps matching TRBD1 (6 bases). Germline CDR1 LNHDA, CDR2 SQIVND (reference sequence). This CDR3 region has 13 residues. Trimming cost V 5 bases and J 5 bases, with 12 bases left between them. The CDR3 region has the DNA TGTGCCAGTAGTGACAGGCTCCTTACTGAAGCTTTCTTT. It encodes CASSDRLLTEAFF.

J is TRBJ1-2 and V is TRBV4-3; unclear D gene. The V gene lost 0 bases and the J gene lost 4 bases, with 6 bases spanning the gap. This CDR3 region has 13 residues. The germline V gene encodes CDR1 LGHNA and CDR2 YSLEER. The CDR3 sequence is CASSQENGYGYTF. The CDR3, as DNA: TGCGCCAGCAGCCAAGAGAACGGCTATGGCTACACCTTC.